Presented here are 15 T cell receptor beta chains from one specimen sequenced in a study of OX40 agonist ivuxolimab in advanced cancers. Produced via immunoSEQ multiplex PCR; TCRdb's table is partial and in-frame only. There are around 94,000 clones in the sample; about 85% occur only once, and 3% to 4.5% lies in the top ten. The sample was CD4+ or CD8+ T cells sorted from blood, taken in a trial of the OX40 agonist ivuxolimab. The receptors shown here come from an adult with an advanced solid tumor such as melanoma, head and neck, liver or kidney cancer.

The rearrangement uses TRBV18 and TRBJ2-2, with 14 bases aligning to TRBD2. This CDR3 has 18 residues. The germline CDR1 and CDR2 sequences are KGHSH and LQKENI. With V trimmed by 5 bases and J by 3 bases, 8 bases remained unmatched. DNA of the CDR3: TGTGCCAGCTCATCCCTCGGACTAGCGGGAGGTGACACCGGGGAGCTGTTTTTT. This sequence encodes CASSSLGLAGGDTGELFF. Looking up the rest from reference TRBV18 and TRBJ2-2 gives the full variable domain: NAGVMQNPRHLVRRRGQEARLRCSPMKGHSHVYWYRQLPEEGLKFMVYLQKENIIDESGMPKERFSAEFPKEGPSILRIQQVVRGDSAAYFCASSSLGLAGGDTGELFFGEGSRLTVL.

The chain joins TRBV5-1 to TRBJ2-1, with TRBD2 as a possible D gene (6 bases). The CDR3 extends over 16 amino acids. Trimming took off 1 base at V and 0 bases at J, with 11 bases between the two ends. Germline CDR1 reads SGHRS; CDR2 reads YFSETQ. CDR3 sequence: CASSLIGTGSYNEQFF. CDR3 DNA: TGCGCCAGCAGCTTGATTGGGACTGGCTCCTACAATGAGCAGTTCTTC.

CDR3: CASNKNLGGARVEETQYF. CDR3 in DNA: TGCGCCAGCAATAAAAACCTCGGGGGGGCGCGTGTTGAGGAGACCCAGTACTTC. The rearrangement joins TRBV5-1 to TRBJ2-5; 8 bases fit TRBD2. The germline V gene encodes CDR1 SGHRS and CDR2 YFSETQ. The junction had 21 bases not matched to a gene; V was cut back by 6 bases and J by 5 bases. The CDR3 is made up of 18 amino acids.

This clone was observed a single time. The chain recombines TRBV19 with TRBJ1-1, with TRBD1 matching 8 bases. V lost 3 bases to trimming and J lost 10 bases; unmatched junction nucleotides: 13. CDR1 and CDR2 (germline): LNHDA, SQIVND (reference sequence). CDR3 length: 15 amino acids. DNA of the CDR3: TGTGCCAGTAGTATGTTGGGACCGGGACAGGTCCGAGCTTTCTTT. Residues: CASSMLGPGQVRAFF.

V gene TRBV11-2 combines with J gene TRBJ2-5, with unresolved D. CDR1 SGHAT and CDR2 FQNNGV come from the germline V gene. The CDR3 spans 17 residues. V was clipped by 0 bases and J by 7 bases, with 21 bases between them. CDR3: CASSLEPGRSSFGTQYF. As DNA, the CDR3 is TGTGCCAGCAGCTTAGAGCCCGGCCGGTCTAGTTTTGGGACCCAGTACTTC.

This chain links TRBV5-6 with TRBJ1-1, with 7 bases that match TRBD1. V was clipped by 0 bases and J by 5 bases; unmatched bases: 7. Germline values: CDR1 SGHDT, CDR2 YYEEEE. The CDR3 is 15 amino acids. CDR3 protein: CASSLDEGARTEAFF. CDR3 bases: TGTGCCAGCAGCTTGGATGAGGGGGCGAGGACTGAAGCTTTCTTT. Combining the CDR3 with reference TRBV5-6 and TRBJ1-1 gives the whole variable domain DAGVTQSPTHLIKTRGQQVTLRCSPKSGHDTVSWYQQALGQGPQFIFQYYEEEERQRGNFPDRFSGHQFPNYSSELNVNALLLGDSALYLCASSLDEGARTEAFFGQGTRLTVV.

The V and J genes are TRBV6-1 and TRBJ2-7; D perhaps matches TRBD1 (5 bases). This CDR3 has 14 amino acids. The germline gives CDR1 MNHNS, CDR2 SASEGT. V lost 8 bases, J lost 2 bases, and 16 bases lay in between. The DNA for the CDR3 is TGTGCCAGCCAAAAGGGGCGCAGCCCCTACGAGCAGTACTTC. This translates into CASQKGRSPYEQYF.

This chain's CDR3 is CASSPTSDEQYF. The CDR3 region has the DNA TGTGCCAGCAGTCCGACTAGCGACGAGCAGTACTTC. The J gene is TRBJ2-5, the V gene TRBV27, with TRBD2 matching 8 bases. Matching the DNA end better, TRBJ2-7 makes the J call doubtful. There are 12 residues in the CDR3. CDR1 is MNHEY and CDR2 is SMNVEV in the germline V gene (reference sequence).

This clone has only a few counts. The chain is built from TRBV6-1 and TRBJ2-5; no firm D call. CDR1 is MNHNS, CDR2 SASEGT, per germline. This CDR3 has 13 amino acids. The ends were cut back, 2 bases at V and 0 bases at J, with 4 bases in the middle. This CDR3 is CASSEIDQETQYF. The DNA of the CDR3 is TGTGCCAGCAGTGAAATAGACCAAGAGACCCAGTACTTC.

The J gene is TRBJ2-2, the V gene TRBV7-2; tentative D call: TRBD1 (6 bases). With 6 bases removed from V and 5 bases from J, the gap between germline ends came to 13 bases. The CDR3 contains 14 residues. Germline-derived CDR1 and CDR2 are SGHTA and FQGNSA. CDR3 DNA sequence: TGTGCCAGCAGTTTTTCCCAGGGGACCGGGGAGCTGTTTTTT. Protein sequence: CASSFSQGTGELFF.

J is TRBJ2-1 and V is TRBV4-3; 13 nucleotides match TRBD2. V dropped 4 bases and J dropped 5; count of bases not matched to a gene: 11. Looked up from germline, CDR1 is LGHNA and CDR2 is YSLEER. The length of the CDR3 is 18 residues. This chain's CDR3 is CASSRSLTSGRPDNEQFF. CDR3 sequence (DNA): TGCGCCAGCAGCCGTTCCTTGACTAGCGGGAGGCCCGACAATGAGCAGTTCTTC.

This clone was counted a few times. The chain recombines TRBV28 with TRBJ2-7; maybe TRBD1 (8 bases). This CDR3 is built from 12 residues. The V and J ends lost 6 bases and 12 bases respectively, with 18 bases between them. Germline CDR1 MDHEN, CDR2 SYDVKM. The CDR3 region is CASREDRGGVYF. The CDR3 nucleotides read TGTGCCAGCAGGGAAGACAGGGGAGGGGTGTACTTC.

The CDR3 loop reads CASRSSGRNVGTDTQYF. In DNA, the CDR3 is TGTGCCAGCAGATCAAGCGGGAGGAATGTAGGCACAGATACGCAGTATTTT. The chain employs TRBV6-4 and TRBJ2-3; 9 nucleotides align to TRBD2. Trimming at V came to 6 bases and at J to 1 base, leaving 11 bases not matched to a gene. CDR1 and CDR2 from the germline V gene are MRHNA and SNTAGT. This CDR3 is 17 amino acids long.

The chain couples TRBV6-6 to TRBJ2-7; D ambiguous. The CDR3 runs 14 residues. V lost 6 bases to trimming and J lost 2 bases, with 14 bases between them. Germline values: CDR1 MNHNY, CDR2 SVGAGI (reference sequence). The CDR3 bases are TGTGCCAGCAGATACGGGTCCTCCCCCTACGAGCAGTACTTC. It translates to CASRYGSSPYEQYF.

CDR3 sequence (DNA): TGTGCCAGCAGCTTACCGAGCTCCTACGAGCAGTACTTC. It translates to CASSLPSSYEQYF. The rearrangement links TRBV7-2 to TRBJ2-7; D call uncertain. Trimming shortened V by 2 bases and J by 0 bases, and 5 bases separated the two germline ends. Germline CDR1 is SGHTA and CDR2 is FQGNSA. This CDR3 has 13 residues.